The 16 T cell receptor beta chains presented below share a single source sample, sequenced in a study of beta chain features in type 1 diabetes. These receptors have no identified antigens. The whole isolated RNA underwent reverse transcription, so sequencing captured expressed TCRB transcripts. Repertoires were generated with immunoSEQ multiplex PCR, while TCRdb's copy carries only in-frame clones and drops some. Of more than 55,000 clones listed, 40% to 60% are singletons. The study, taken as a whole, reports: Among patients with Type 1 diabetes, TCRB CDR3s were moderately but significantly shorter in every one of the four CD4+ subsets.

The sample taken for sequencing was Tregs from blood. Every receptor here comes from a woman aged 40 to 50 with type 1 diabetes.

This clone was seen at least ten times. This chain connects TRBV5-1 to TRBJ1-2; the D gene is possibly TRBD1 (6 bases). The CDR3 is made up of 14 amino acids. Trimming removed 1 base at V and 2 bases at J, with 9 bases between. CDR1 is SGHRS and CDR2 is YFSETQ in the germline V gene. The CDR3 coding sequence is TGCGCCAGCAGCTTGACAGGGACAAACTATGGCTACACCTTC. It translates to CASSLTGTNYGYTF. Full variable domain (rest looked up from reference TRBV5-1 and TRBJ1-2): KAGVTQTPRYLIKTRGQQVTLSCSPISGHRSVSWYQQTPGQGLQFLFEYFSETQRNKGNFPGRFSGRQFSNSRSEMNVSTLELGDSALYLCASSLTGTNYGYTFGSGTRLTVV.

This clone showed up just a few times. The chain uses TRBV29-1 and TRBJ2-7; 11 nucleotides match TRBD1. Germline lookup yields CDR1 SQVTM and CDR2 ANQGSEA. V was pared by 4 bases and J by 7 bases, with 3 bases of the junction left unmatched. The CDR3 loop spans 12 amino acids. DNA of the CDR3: TGCAGCGTTGGGACAGGGGGCATTGAGCAGTACTTC. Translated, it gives CSVGTGGIEQYF.

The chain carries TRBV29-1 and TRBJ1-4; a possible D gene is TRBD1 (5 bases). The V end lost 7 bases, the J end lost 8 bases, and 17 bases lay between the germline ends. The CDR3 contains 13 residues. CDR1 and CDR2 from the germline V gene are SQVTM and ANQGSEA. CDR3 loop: CSGLDSRMEKLFF. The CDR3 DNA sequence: TGCAGCGGCCTCGACAGCCGAATGGAAAAACTGTTTTTT.

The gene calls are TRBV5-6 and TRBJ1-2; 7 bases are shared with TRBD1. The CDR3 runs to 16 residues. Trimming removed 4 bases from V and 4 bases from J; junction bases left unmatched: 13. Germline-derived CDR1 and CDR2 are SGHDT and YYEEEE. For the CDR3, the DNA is TGTGCCAGCAGCCCAGGGACGGGGGACAGTGGCTATGGCTACACCTTC. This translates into CASSPGTGDSGYGYTF.

The CDR3 sequence is CASSTPTGTGYIFRQPQHF. CDR3 sequence (DNA): TGTGCCAGCAGTACCCCTACCGGGACAGGGTACATATTCCGTCAGCCCCAGCATTTT. The chain carries TRBV28 and TRBJ1-5, with TRBD1 identical over 9 bases. The J segment lost 6 bases and the V segment lost 5 bases, leaving 20 bases of the junction unmatched. CDR1 is MDHEN and CDR2 is SYDVKM in the germline V gene. This CDR3 has 19 amino acids.

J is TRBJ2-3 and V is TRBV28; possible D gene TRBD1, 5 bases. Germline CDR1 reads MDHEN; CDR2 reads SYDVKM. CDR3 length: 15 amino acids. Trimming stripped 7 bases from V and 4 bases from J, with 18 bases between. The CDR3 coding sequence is TGTGCCAGCACCCCCGGCGGCAGGGCCGCAGATACGCAGTATTTT. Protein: CASTPGGRAADTQYF.

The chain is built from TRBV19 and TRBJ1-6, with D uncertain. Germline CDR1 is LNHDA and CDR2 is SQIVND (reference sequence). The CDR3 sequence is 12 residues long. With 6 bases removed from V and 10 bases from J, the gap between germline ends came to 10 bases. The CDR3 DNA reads TGTGCCAGTAGCGATTCGGGATCACCCCTCCACTTT. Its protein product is CASSDSGSPLHF.

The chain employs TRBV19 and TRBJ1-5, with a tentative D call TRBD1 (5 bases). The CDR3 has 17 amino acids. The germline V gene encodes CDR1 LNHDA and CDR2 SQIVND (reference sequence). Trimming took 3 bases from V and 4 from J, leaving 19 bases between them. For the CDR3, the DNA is TGTGCCAGTAGTATTAGGCACGGGGGATCGGGAAATCAGCCCCAGCATTTT. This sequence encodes CASSIRHGGSGNQPQHF.

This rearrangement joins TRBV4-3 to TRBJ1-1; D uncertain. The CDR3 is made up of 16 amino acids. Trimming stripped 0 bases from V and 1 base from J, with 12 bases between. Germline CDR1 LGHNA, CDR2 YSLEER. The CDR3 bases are TGCGCCAGCAGCCAAGATTTCCCGTTCTGGAACACTGAAGCTTTCTTT. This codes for CASSQDFPFWNTEAFF.

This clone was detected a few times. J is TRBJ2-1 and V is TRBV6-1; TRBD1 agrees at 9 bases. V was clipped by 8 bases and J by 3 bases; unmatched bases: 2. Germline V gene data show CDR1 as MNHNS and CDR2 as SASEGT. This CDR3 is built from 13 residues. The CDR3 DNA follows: TGTGCCAGCGGACAGGGGCACTACAATGAGCAGTTCTTC. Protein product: CASGQGHYNEQFF.

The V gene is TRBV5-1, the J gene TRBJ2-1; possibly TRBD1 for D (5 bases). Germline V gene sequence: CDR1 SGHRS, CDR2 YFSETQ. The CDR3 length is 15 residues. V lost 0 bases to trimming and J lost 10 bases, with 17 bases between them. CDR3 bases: TGCGCCAGCAGCTTGGACGGTCCCAGGGTTGGGGAGCAGTTCTTC. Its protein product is CASSLDGPRVGEQFF. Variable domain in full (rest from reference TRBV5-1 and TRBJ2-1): KAGVTQTPRYLIKTRGQQVTLSCSPISGHRSVSWYQQTPGQGLQFLFEYFSETQRNKGNFPGRFSGRQFSNSRSEMNVSTLELGDSALYLCASSLDGPRVGEQFFGPGTRLTVL.

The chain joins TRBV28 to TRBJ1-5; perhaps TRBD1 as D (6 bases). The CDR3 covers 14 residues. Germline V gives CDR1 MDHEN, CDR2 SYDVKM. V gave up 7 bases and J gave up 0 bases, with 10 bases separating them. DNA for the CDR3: TGTGCCAGCACCTACAGGGATAGCAATCAGCCCCAGCATTTT. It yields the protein CASTYRDSNQPQHF.

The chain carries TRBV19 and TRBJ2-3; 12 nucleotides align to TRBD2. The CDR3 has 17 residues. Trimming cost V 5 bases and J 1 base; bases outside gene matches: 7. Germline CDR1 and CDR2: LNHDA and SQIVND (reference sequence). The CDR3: CASSRSSGRAGTDTQYF. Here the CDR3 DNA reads TGTGCCAGTAGTCGGTCTAGCGGGAGGGCAGGCACAGATACGCAGTATTTT.

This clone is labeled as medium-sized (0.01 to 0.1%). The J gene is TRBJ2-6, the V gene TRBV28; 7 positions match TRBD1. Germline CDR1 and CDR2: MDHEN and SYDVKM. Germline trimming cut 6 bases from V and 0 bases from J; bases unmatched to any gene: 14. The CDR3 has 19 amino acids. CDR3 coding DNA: TGTGCCAGCAGACACAACGGCAGGGGGTTGTCCTCTGGGGCCAACGTCCTGACTTTC. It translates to CASRHNGRGLSSGANVLTF.

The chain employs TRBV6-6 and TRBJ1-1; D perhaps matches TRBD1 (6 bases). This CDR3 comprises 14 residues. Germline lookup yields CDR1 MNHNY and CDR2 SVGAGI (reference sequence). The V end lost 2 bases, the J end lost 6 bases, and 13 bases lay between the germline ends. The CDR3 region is CASSYGGEGSEAFF. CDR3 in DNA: TGTGCCAGCAGTTACGGGGGCGAGGGGTCTGAAGCTTTCTTT.

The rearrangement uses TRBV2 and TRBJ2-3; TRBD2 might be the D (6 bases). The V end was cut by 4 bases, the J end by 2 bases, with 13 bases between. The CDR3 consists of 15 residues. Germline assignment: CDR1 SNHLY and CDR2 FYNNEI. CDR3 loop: CASSGGSGYTDTQYF. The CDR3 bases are TGTGCCAGCAGTGGTGGTAGCGGCTACACAGATACGCAGTATTTT.